These 23 T cell receptor beta chains originate from one sample sequenced in a study of Graves' ophthalmopathy and Graves' hyperthyroidism (dated by TCRdb to the late 2010s). Sequenced using an Illumina HiSeq 2000. For repertoire sequencing, TCR beta CDR3 regions were amplified from RNA transcripts. A first-round RT-PCR used HTBI primers with the Qiagen OneStep RT-PCR kit, followed by a second-round multiplex PCR, size selection and purification. TCRdb trimmed the raw reads at Q25, called clones with MiXCR and kept productive beta chains. Each entry merges the rows of one CDR3 protein and shows their most common DNA and genes. The sample table holds about 550,000 distinct CDR3 sequences, of which about two fifths were seen once. The ten largest clones take up about 4.2% of the sample. Sequencing was done on a sample of peripheral blood or thyroid tissue (not recorded which). The receptors originated from an adult man with Graves' hyperthyroidism.

This clonotype has a count of ten or more. This chain connects TRBV7-9 to TRBJ1-4; D is unresolved. CDR3 length: 12 amino acids. V was trimmed by 1 base and J by 8 bases, leaving 5 bases between them. The germline CDR1 and CDR2 sequences are SEHNR and FQNEAQ (reference sequence). The CDR3 loop reads CASSLVGEKLFF. The CDR3 region has the DNA TGTGCCAGCAGCTTAGTTGGCGAAAAACTGTTTTTT.

The count of this clonotype is one. V is TRBV12-3 or TRBV12-4 and J is TRBJ1-1, with 8 bases lining up with TRBD1. The CDR3 covers 17 residues. J was trimmed by 4 bases and V by 4 bases; bases with no gene match: 14. The CDR3 nucleotides are TGTGCCAGCAGTTCTACAGGGGGATGGATTTTAGCCACTGAAGCTTTCTTT. Translation: CASSSTGGWILATEAFF.

In its sample, this clonotype was seen a few times. The chain employs TRBV12-3 or TRBV12-4 and TRBJ1-5, with 7 nucleotides matching TRBD1. Losses at the gene ends were 3 bases for V and 3 bases for J; bases not matched to a gene: 14. CDR3 length: 18 amino acids. DNA of the CDR3: TGTGCCAGCAGTTTTACCTATCCAGGGGGGGGAATCAATCAGCCCCAGCATTTT. Its translation is CASSFTYPGGGINQPQHF.

The chain is built from TRBV30 and TRBJ2-2; no clear D gene. CDR1 and CDR2 from the germline V gene are GTSNPN and SVGIG (reference sequence). Trimming pared 4 bases from V and 4 bases from J, leaving 7 bases between. This CDR3 is 12 amino acids long. CDR3 sequence reads: CAWNQVTGELFF. The CDR3 nucleotides are TGTGCCTGGAACCAGGTCACCGGGGAGCTGTTTTTT.

This clonotype has a handful of counts. This chain uses TRBV7-8 with TRBJ1-1; TRBD1 is a possible D gene (6 bases). The CDR3 covers 13 residues. Germline assignment: CDR1 SGHVS and CDR2 FQNEAQ. V lost 5 bases and J 8 bases, leaving 15 bases between the germline ends. The CDR3 sequence: CASSQEGGGEAFF. Here the CDR3 DNA reads TGTGCCAGCAGCCAAGAAGGGGGGGGGGAAGCTTTCTTT.

This clonotype was seen a few times. The rearrangement links TRBV11-3 to TRBJ2-7; maybe TRBD2 (5 bases). Gene TRBJ2-1 matches the end of the DNA better, so the J call may be wrong. This CDR3 spans 12 amino acids. Germline assignment: CDR1 SGHNT and CDR2 YENEEA. The CDR3, as DNA: TGTGCCAGCAGCTACCGGGGTTATGAGCAGTTCTTC. Translation gives CASSYRGYEQFF.

Only one count was recorded for this clonotype. The V and J genes are TRBV7-4 and TRBJ2-5; 8 positions match TRBD2. This CDR3 contains 15 residues. Germline V gene data show CDR1 as SGHVT and CDR2 as SQSDAQ. Unmatched junction bases numbered 8, after V lost 4 bases and J lost 4 bases. The CDR3 DNA is TGTGCCAGCAGCTCCCCTACTAGCGGAGGAGAGACCCAGTACTTC. Its protein product is CASSSPTSGGETQYF.

The V gene is TRBV18, the J gene TRBJ2-5; D is possibly TRBD2 (5 bases). Germline CDR1 KGHSH, CDR2 LQKENI. The CDR3 sequence is 14 residues long. V was shortened by 4 bases and J by 5 bases, with 14 bases between the two germline ends. CDR3 region: CASSQKHGIETQYF. CDR3 nucleotide sequence: TGTGCCAGCTCACAGAAACACGGGATTGAGACCCAGTACTTC.

The chain has TRBV15 and TRBJ2-3, with D hard to call. Germline-derived CDR1 and CDR2 are LNHNV and YYDKDF (reference sequence). The CDR3 runs 16 residues. V was trimmed by 3 bases and J by 5 bases, leaving 18 bases between them. The CDR3 reads CATSSLGQRTIDTQYF. CDR3 DNA: TGTGCCACCAGCAGCTTGGGTCAGAGAACCATAGATACGCAGTATTTT.

This clonotype was observed at least ten times. The V gene is TRBV20-1, the J gene TRBJ1-5, with D unclear. The CDR3 is 16 amino acids. V lost 0 bases and J lost 0, with 12 bases in between. CDR1 DFQATT and CDR2 SNEGSKA come from the germline V gene (reference sequence). CDR3 loop: CSARDLGPGSNQPQHF. Here the CDR3 DNA reads TGCAGTGCTAGAGATCTCGGTCCGGGTAGCAATCAGCCCCAGCATTTT.

This clonotype was detected only a few times. The gene calls are TRBV20-1 and TRBJ1-5, with TRBD1 matching 8 bases. This CDR3 has 14 amino acids. Germline V CDR1 and CDR2: DFQATT, SNEGSKA (reference sequence). The CDR3 bases are TGCAGGGCCTCCAGGACAGGGTTAGACCAGCCCCAGCATTTT. This gives the protein CRASRTGLDQPQHF.

In its sample, this clonotype was seen a few times. The chain combines TRBV27 with TRBJ1-2, with TRBD1 as a possible D gene (5 bases). The CDR3 consists of 15 residues. Trimming shortened V by 0 bases and J by 3 bases, and 11 bases separated the two germline ends. Per the germline V gene, CDR1 is MNHEY and CDR2 is SMNVEV (reference sequence). The CDR3: CASSLSGVGDYGYTF. The CDR3, as DNA: TGTGCCAGCAGTTTATCAGGGGTTGGTGACTATGGCTACACCTTC.

The chain joins TRBV6-1 to TRBJ2-5, with 10 bases that match TRBD2. The length of the CDR3 is 21 residues. Germline V gene sequence: CDR1 MNHNS, CDR2 SASEGT. J was trimmed by 0 bases and V by 5 bases; bases with no gene match: 21. The CDR3: CASSYSLSSGGWSANQETQYF. The CDR3 DNA sequence: TGTGCCAGCAGTTACTCGTTGAGTAGCGGGGGGTGGTCGGCCAACCAAGAGACCCAGTACTTC.

This clonotype turned up a few times. The CDR3 is CASLTSGRSNTGELFF. Written as DNA, the CDR3 is TGTGCCAGCCTAACTAGCGGGAGATCGAACACCGGGGAGCTGTTTTTT. The V call is TRBV11-3, the J call TRBJ2-2, with 11 bases matching TRBD2. The germline V gene encodes CDR1 SGHNT and CDR2 YENEEA. The CDR3 consists of 16 residues. Trimming took 8 bases from V and 0 from J; bases not matched to a gene: 5.

The chain has TRBV29-1 and TRBJ1-1, with D possibly being TRBD1 (6 bases). The CDR3 has 11 amino acids. Germline values: CDR1 SQVTM, CDR2 ANQGSEA. V lost 8 bases and J lost 1, with 8 bases in between. CDR3 in DNA: TGCAGCTTGACAGGGAACACTGAAGCTTTCTTT. Protein product: CSLTGNTEAFF.

This clonotype was seen many times. This rearrangement joins TRBV7-2 to TRBJ2-7, with D maybe TRBD1 (6 bases). V was clipped by 3 bases and J by 0 bases, with 12 bases between them. Germline V gene sequence: CDR1 SGHTA, CDR2 FQGNSA. The CDR3 length is 15 residues. The CDR3 spells CASSLTGLSSYEQYF. The CDR3 region has the DNA TGTGCCAGCAGCTTGACAGGCCTTAGCTCCTACGAGCAGTACTTC.

The chain combines TRBV19 with TRBJ2-7; the match to TRBD1 covers 9 bases. V gave up 3 bases and J gave up 3 bases; unmatched junction bases: 6. Germline V gene data show CDR1 as LNHDA and CDR2 as SQIVND (reference sequence). The CDR3 extends over 15 amino acids. Written as DNA, the CDR3 is TGTGCCAGTAGTATTCGGGGACAGGGTTTCTACGAGCAGTACTTC. Translation: CASSIRGQGFYEQYF.

This clonotype was counted ten times or more. V usage is TRBV7-2 and J usage is TRBJ2-7; weak D call: TRBD1 (5 bases). The germline V and J ends were trimmed by 5 bases and 1 base, with 12 bases remaining between them. CDR3 length: 14 amino acids. CDR1 SGHTA and CDR2 FQGNSA come from the germline V gene. CDR3 amino acids: CASSRRAGSYEQYF. The CDR3, as DNA: TGTGCCAGCAGCCGACGGGCAGGGTCCTACGAGCAGTACTTC.

V usage is TRBV5-1 and J usage is TRBJ1-1; maybe TRBD1 (5 bases). V was pared by 0 bases and J by 6 bases, with 9 bases between. CDR3 length: 13 residues. Germline V gives CDR1 SGHRS, CDR2 YFSETQ. This CDR3 is CASSLGPGAEAFF. Here the CDR3 DNA reads TGCGCCAGCAGCTTGGGACCGGGGGCTGAAGCTTTCTTT.

This clonotype has at least ten counts. This sequence joins TRBV7-6 and TRBJ2-7, with 8 bases lining up with TRBD2. The CDR3 covers 14 residues. The germline V gene encodes CDR1 SGHVS and CDR2 FNYEAQ. Germline trimming cut 5 bases from V and 5 bases from J; bases unmatched to any gene: 8. As DNA, the CDR3 is TGTGCCAGCAGCATTAGCGGGACTTTCGACGAGCAGTACTTC. Protein product: CASSISGTFDEQYF.

Details on this clonotype: A much more abundant neighbour one base away suggests this may be a read error. The V gene is TRBV6-5, the J gene TRBJ1-6; D remains unclear. From germline, CDR1 is MNHEY and CDR2 SVGAGI. The CDR3 is 16 amino acids. The CDR3 DNA sequence: TGTGGCAGCAGTTACTCAGAGGTCTCCTATAATTCACCCCTCCACTTT. Translated, it gives CGSSYSEVSYNSPLHF.

The table lists this clonotype with many counts. The chain couples TRBV6-5 to TRBJ1-1, with 7 nucleotides matching TRBD1. The CDR3 sequence is 14 residues long. J lost 4 bases, V lost 2 bases, and 4 bases had no gene match. Germline CDR1 MNHEY, CDR2 SVGAGI. The CDR3 DNA is TGTGCCAGCAGTTACGCACACAGGGGCACTGAAGCTTTCTTT. Its translation: CASSYAHRGTEAFF.

The V and J genes are TRBV13 and TRBJ1-2; 8 bases map to TRBD1. J lost 7 bases, V lost 6 bases, and 22 bases had no gene match. CDR1 is PRHDT and CDR2 is FYEKMQ in the germline V gene (reference sequence). CDR3 size: 18 residues. CDR3 DNA: TGTGCCAGCAGTTTATTCCGGTCCACACAGGGGGTGGCAGGTGGCTACACCTTC. It yields the protein CASSLFRSTQGVAGGYTF.